Listed below are T cell receptor beta chains from one sample, sequenced in a study of graft-versus-host responses after intestinal transplantation. Clones were read by immunoSEQ multiplex PCR, and TCRdb kept only the in-frame ones, dropping some. The sample contains tens of thousands of clones, around 94% of which appear only once. The source material was PBMCs, sampled 16 days after intestinal transplant. The receptors were sampled from a human patient who received an intestinal transplant, so some T cells may come from the graft donor. CDR3s include the opening cysteine and the closing phenylalanine or tryptophan. Each record gives: J gene, D gene, V gene, clone size, CDR3 DNA, CDR3 protein. The D gene is left open where the match is weak. Only part of the rows carry a size: once, few, many, or a class if the clone is expanded.

j_gene: TRBJ2-1; d_gene: TRBD2; v_gene: TRBV5-3; abundance: NA; CDR3nt: TGTGCCAGAAGCCCCAAGCGGGAGGGCCGGTACAATGAGCAGTTCTTC; CDR3aa: CARSPKREGRYNEQFF
j_gene: TRBJ2-2; d_gene: NA; v_gene: TRBV9; abundance: NA; CDR3nt: TGTGCCAGCAGCGTAGAGAACACCGGGGAGCTGTTTTTT; CDR3aa: CASSVENTGELFF
j_gene: TRBJ2-1; d_gene: NA; v_gene: TRBV7-9; abundance: NA; CDR3nt: TGTGCCAGCAGCTTAAGCATAAATGAGCAGTTCTTC; CDR3aa: CASSLSINEQFF
j_gene: TRBJ2-1; d_gene: TRBD2; v_gene: TRBV11-2; abundance: NA; CDR3nt: TGTGCCAGCAGCTTGAGGACTAGCGGCTACAATGAGCAGTTCTTC; CDR3aa: CASSLRTSGYNEQFF
j_gene: TRBJ1-2; d_gene: NA; v_gene: TRBV28; abundance: NA; CDR3nt: TGTGCCAGCAATACAAGGGACGGAGTTAACTATGGCTACACCTTC; CDR3aa: CASNTRDGVNYGYTF
j_gene: TRBJ1-2; d_gene: NA; v_gene: TRBV4-1; abundance: NA; CDR3nt: TGCGCCAGCAGCCGTAAGGTCCAGAACCGAAAGACCTATGGCTACACCTTC; CDR3aa: CASSRKVQNRKTYGYTF
j_gene: TRBJ2-3; d_gene: TRBD2; v_gene: TRBV25-1; abundance: NA; CDR3nt: TGTGCCAGCAGTGAACTCAACTTAGCGGGAGCCACAGATACGCAGTATTTT; CDR3aa: CASSELNLAGATDTQYF
j_gene: TRBJ1-2; d_gene: NA; v_gene: TRBV27; abundance: NA; CDR3nt: TGTGCCAGCAGACAGGGAAACTATGGCTACACCTTC; CDR3aa: CASRQGNYGYTF
j_gene: TRBJ2-7; d_gene: NA; v_gene: TRBV12-1; abundance: NA; CDR3nt: TGTGCCAGCAGCTCTTCCGGGACTTCTAACGAGCAGTACTTC; CDR3aa: CASSSSGTSNEQYF
j_gene: TRBJ1-6; d_gene: NA; v_gene: TRBV28; abundance: NA; CDR3nt: TGTGCCAGCAGACAGGGACCGGGGAATTCACCCCTCCACTTT; CDR3aa: CASRQGPGNSPLHF
j_gene: TRBJ2-7; d_gene: TRBD1; v_gene: TRBV6-1; abundance: NA; CDR3nt: TGTGCCAGCAGTGAAATTAGACAGGGCCCCCACGAGCAGTACTTC; CDR3aa: CASSEIRQGPHEQYF
j_gene: TRBJ2-3; d_gene: TRBD2; v_gene: TRBV7-8; abundance: NA; CDR3nt: TGTGCCAGCAGCTTAGGGCTAGCGGGCACAGATACGCAGTATTTT; CDR3aa: CASSLGLAGTDTQYF
j_gene: TRBJ1-2; d_gene: NA; v_gene: TRBV21-1; abundance: NA; CDR3nt: TGTGCCAGAACCCCGGGACAGTGTCCGGGATCAAACTATGGCTACACCTTC; CDR3aa: CARTPGQCPGSNYGYTF
j_gene: TRBJ2-1; d_gene: TRBD2; v_gene: TRBV5-1; abundance: NA; CDR3nt: TGCGCCAGCAGCCAAAACTCACTAGCGGGACCCTACAATGAGCAGTTCTTC; CDR3aa: CASSQNSLAGPYNEQFF
j_gene: TRBJ1-5; d_gene: TRBD1; v_gene: TRBV15; abundance: NA; CDR3nt: TGTGCCACCAGACGGGACAGCATTACTTATAGCAATCAGCCCCAGCATTTT; CDR3aa: CATRRDSITYSNQPQHF
j_gene: TRBJ1-2; d_gene: NA; v_gene: TRBV28; abundance: NA; CDR3nt: TGTGCCATCCTTCTTGGGGGCTGGGGGGCGGACTATGGCTACACCTTC; CDR3aa: CAILLGGWGADYGYTF
j_gene: TRBJ2-7; d_gene: TRBD2; v_gene: TRBV6-1; abundance: NA; CDR3nt: TGTGCCAGCAGTGCCGGGAGGGAGAGGGCCTACGAGCAGTACTTC; CDR3aa: CASSAGRERAYEQYF
j_gene: TRBJ1-5; d_gene: NA; v_gene: TRBV30; abundance: NA; CDR3nt: TGTGCCTGGGCTACGGGTCAGGGCAATCAGCCCCAGCATTTT; CDR3aa: CAWATGQGNQPQHF
j_gene: TRBJ2-5; d_gene: NA; v_gene: TRBV27; abundance: few; CDR3nt: TGTGCCAGCGAAGAGACCCAGTACTTC; CDR3aa: CASEETQYF
j_gene: TRBJ1-1; d_gene: NA; v_gene: TRBV7-9; abundance: NA; CDR3nt: TGTGCCAGCAGCTTAGGTTCCATGGGTAACACTGAAGCTTTCTTT; CDR3aa: CASSLGSMGNTEAFF
j_gene: TRBJ2-2; d_gene: TRBD1; v_gene: TRBV7-7; abundance: NA; CDR3nt: TGTGCCAGCAGCTTTAATAGTAGGCGACAGGGACCGAACACCGGGGAGCTGTTTTTT; CDR3aa: CASSFNSRRQGPNTGELFF
j_gene: TRBJ2-2; d_gene: NA; v_gene: TRBV5-4; abundance: NA; CDR3nt: TGTGCCAGCAGCTTGAATGGGGGGAACACCGGGGAGCTGTTTTTT; CDR3aa: CASSLNGGNTGELFF
j_gene: TRBJ1-1; d_gene: NA; v_gene: TRBV2; abundance: NA; CDR3nt: TGTGCCAGCAGTGCCAGGGGTAGCCTTAAGAACACTGAAGCTTTCTTT; CDR3aa: CASSARGSLKNTEAFF
j_gene: TRBJ2-5; d_gene: NA; v_gene: TRBV18; abundance: NA; CDR3nt: TGTGCCAGCTCACCACTAGCGGAAGAGACCCAGTACTTC; CDR3aa: CASSPLAEETQYF
j_gene: TRBJ1-2; d_gene: NA; v_gene: TRBV5-6; abundance: NA; CDR3nt: TGTGCCAGCAGCGCCGGCGGGGGGGCGTACTATGGCTACACCTTC; CDR3aa: CASSAGGGAYYGYTF
j_gene: TRBJ2-1; d_gene: TRBD2; v_gene: TRBV11-2; abundance: NA; CDR3nt: TGTGCCAGCAGACATCTCCCAGGGTGGGGGGGTCCCTACAATGAGCAGTTCTTC; CDR3aa: CASRHLPGWGGPYNEQFF
j_gene: TRBJ2-5; d_gene: TRBD2; v_gene: TRBV19; abundance: NA; CDR3nt: TGTGCCAGTAGTATGCATCCTAGCGGCGGAGCGGAGACCCAGTACTTC; CDR3aa: CASSMHPSGGAETQYF
j_gene: TRBJ2-3; d_gene: TRBD2; v_gene: TRBV4-2; abundance: NA; CDR3nt: TGTGCCAGCAGCCTTACCGTCTCGGGACTAAGTACAGATACGCAGTATTTT; CDR3aa: CASSLTVSGLSTDTQYF
j_gene: TRBJ2-1; d_gene: TRBD2; v_gene: TRBV7-3; abundance: NA; CDR3nt: TGTGCCAGCAGCTTAAACCTAGCGGGAGGAAGGGACAATGAGCAGTTCTTC; CDR3aa: CASSLNLAGGRDNEQFF
j_gene: TRBJ1-2; d_gene: NA; v_gene: TRBV6-5; abundance: NA; CDR3nt: TGTGCCAGCAGTTACTCATGGACAGCTACTAACTATGGCTACACCTTC; CDR3aa: CASSYSWTATNYGYTF
j_gene: TRBJ2-7; d_gene: NA; v_gene: TRBV29-1; abundance: NA; CDR3nt: TGCAGTGCCTTAGGGCAGGGGTCCTACGAGCAGTACTTC; CDR3aa: CSALGQGSYEQYF
j_gene: TRBJ2-1; d_gene: TRBD2; v_gene: TRBV9; abundance: NA; CDR3nt: TGTGCCAGCAGCGGAGCGGGAGGGGAGGTGGAGCAGTTCTTC; CDR3aa: CASSGAGGEVEQFF
j_gene: TRBJ1-3; d_gene: NA; v_gene: TRBV4-1; abundance: NA; CDR3nt: TGCGCCAGCAGCCAAGGCAATAGGGGTTCTGGAAACACCATATATTTT; CDR3aa: CASSQGNRGSGNTIYF
j_gene: TRBJ1-1; d_gene: NA; v_gene: TRBV27; abundance: NA; CDR3nt: TGTGCCAGCAGTTTTACGTCCTGGGGCACTGAAGCTTTCTTT; CDR3aa: CASSFTSWGTEAFF
j_gene: TRBJ2-7; d_gene: TRBD1; v_gene: TRBV28; abundance: NA; CDR3nt: TGTGCCAGCAGTTCACCTATCTCCGGGACAGCGATCTCCTACGAGCAGTACTTC; CDR3aa: CASSSPISGTAISYEQYF
j_gene: TRBJ2-7; d_gene: TRBD1; v_gene: TRBV27; abundance: NA; CDR3nt: TGTGCCAGCAGTTTACGAGACAGGGGAGACGAGCAGTACTTC; CDR3aa: CASSLRDRGDEQYF
j_gene: TRBJ2-7; d_gene: TRBD2; v_gene: TRBV9; abundance: once; CDR3nt: TGTGCCAGCAGCCCCAAGACTAGCGGGTCCTACGAGCAGTACTTC; CDR3aa: CASSPKTSGSYEQYF
j_gene: TRBJ2-1; d_gene: NA; v_gene: TRBV21-1; abundance: NA; CDR3nt: TGTGCCAGCAGCAAAGGGGGCAAGGTGACCTCCTACAATGAGCAGTTCTTC; CDR3aa: CASSKGGKVTSYNEQFF
j_gene: TRBJ2-7; d_gene: TRBD2; v_gene: TRBV30; abundance: NA; CDR3nt: TGTGCCTGGAGTTCCGGGACTAGTATTCCCTCTTTCTACGAGCAGTACTTC; CDR3aa: CAWSSGTSIPSFYEQYF
j_gene: TRBJ2-7; d_gene: NA; v_gene: TRBV11-2; abundance: NA; CDR3nt: TGTGCCAGCAGCTTCGCACAGGGCGTGATCCCCTACGAGCAGTACTTC; CDR3aa: CASSFAQGVIPYEQYF
j_gene: TRBJ2-5; d_gene: TRBD2; v_gene: TRBV10-3; abundance: NA; CDR3nt: TGTGCCATCTCATCGGGACTAGCGGGAGTTGGAGAGACCCAGTACTTC; CDR3aa: CAISSGLAGVGETQYF
j_gene: TRBJ2-1; d_gene: TRBD2; v_gene: TRBV11-2; abundance: NA; CDR3nt: TGTGCCAGCAGCCTGATAGCGGGAGTTTTGAATGAGCAGTTCTTC; CDR3aa: CASSLIAGVLNEQFF
j_gene: TRBJ2-7; d_gene: NA; v_gene: TRBV4-3; abundance: NA; CDR3nt: TGCGCCAGCAGCCAAGGGAAGGGGTCCTACGAGCAGTACTTC; CDR3aa: CASSQGKGSYEQYF
j_gene: TRBJ1-4; d_gene: TRBD1; v_gene: TRBV5-8; abundance: NA; CDR3nt: TGTGCCAGCAGCTCCAGGGGGCGGACTAATGAAAAACTGTTTTTT; CDR3aa: CASSSRGRTNEKLFF
j_gene: TRBJ2-7; d_gene: TRBD1; v_gene: TRBV28; abundance: NA; CDR3nt: TGTGCCAGCACCCTAGAAAAGGGACAGGAGCTTTACGAGCAGTACTTC; CDR3aa: CASTLEKGQELYEQYF
j_gene: TRBJ1-2; d_gene: TRBD1; v_gene: TRBV19; abundance: NA; CDR3nt: TGTGCCAGTAGCCTGACAGGGAATAAAGACGGCTACACCTTC; CDR3aa: CASSLTGNKDGYTF
j_gene: TRBJ2-2; d_gene: TRBD2; v_gene: TRBV9; abundance: NA; CDR3nt: TGTGCCAGCAGCGAAACTAGCGGGGAACGGGGTTACACCGGGGAGCTGTTTTTT; CDR3aa: CASSETSGERGYTGELFF
j_gene: TRBJ2-2; d_gene: TRBD2; v_gene: TRBV28; abundance: NA; CDR3nt: TGTGCCAGCGAGGGGACGGCGGGAGGTAACACCGGGGAGCTGTTTTTT; CDR3aa: CASEGTAGGNTGELFF
j_gene: TRBJ2-7; d_gene: TRBD2; v_gene: TRBV5-1; abundance: NA; CDR3nt: TGCGCCAGCAGCTGGACTAGCGGGCTTTCCTACGAGCAGTACTTC; CDR3aa: CASSWTSGLSYEQYF
j_gene: TRBJ2-7; d_gene: NA; v_gene: TRBV5-4; abundance: once; CDR3nt: TGTGCCAGCAGCTTGGTTTCCCGTAGCGAGCAGTACTTC; CDR3aa: CASSLVSRSEQYF
j_gene: TRBJ2-1; d_gene: TRBD2; v_gene: TRBV28; abundance: NA; CDR3nt: TGTGCCAGCAGTTCGACTAGCGGAGGTCACAATGAGCAGTTCTTC; CDR3aa: CASSSTSGGHNEQFF
j_gene: TRBJ2-7; d_gene: NA; v_gene: TRBV28; abundance: NA; CDR3nt: TGTGCCAGCACTCCTGGGCCTCGAGAGCAGTACTTC; CDR3aa: CASTPGPREQYF
j_gene: TRBJ2-5; d_gene: NA; v_gene: TRBV28; abundance: NA; CDR3nt: TGTGCCAGCAGTTTAGAGTCGGGACTCTACGCGGCTAATTGGTACTTC; CDR3aa: CASSLESGLYAANWYF
j_gene: TRBJ1-5; d_gene: NA; v_gene: TRBV15; abundance: NA; CDR3nt: TGTGCCACCTCAACCCAAGATAGCAATCAGCCCCAGCATTTT; CDR3aa: CATSTQDSNQPQHF
j_gene: TRBJ2-3; d_gene: NA; v_gene: TRBV7-6; abundance: NA; CDR3nt: TGTGCCAGCAGCTTAAATGAGGCGGAACCTAGCACAGATACGCAGTATTTT; CDR3aa: CASSLNEAEPSTDTQYF
j_gene: TRBJ2-3; d_gene: NA; v_gene: TRBV28; abundance: once; CDR3nt: TGTGCCAGCAGTTCCGGACTGATCGCCGGCACAGATACGCAGTATTTT; CDR3aa: CASSSGLIAGTDTQYF
j_gene: TRBJ2-1; d_gene: TRBD2; v_gene: TRBV2; abundance: NA; CDR3nt: TGTGCCAGCAGTGAGGAGCGGGGGTCCTACAATGAGCAGTTCTTC; CDR3aa: CASSEERGSYNEQFF
j_gene: TRBJ2-7; d_gene: NA; v_gene: TRBV9; abundance: NA; CDR3nt: TGTGCCAGCAGCGTAGGTGGGGGGAACTACGAGCAGTACTTC; CDR3aa: CASSVGGGNYEQYF
j_gene: TRBJ2-7; d_gene: TRBD1; v_gene: TRBV19; abundance: NA; CDR3nt: TGTGCCAGTAGTATTGAAGACAGGGTGTACGAGCAGTACTTC; CDR3aa: CASSIEDRVYEQYF
j_gene: TRBJ2-1; d_gene: TRBD2; v_gene: TRBV6-6; abundance: NA; CDR3nt: TGTGCCAGCAGTTTGGGGGGGGAGGTTCCCTACAATGAGCAGTTCTTC; CDR3aa: CASSLGGEVPYNEQFF